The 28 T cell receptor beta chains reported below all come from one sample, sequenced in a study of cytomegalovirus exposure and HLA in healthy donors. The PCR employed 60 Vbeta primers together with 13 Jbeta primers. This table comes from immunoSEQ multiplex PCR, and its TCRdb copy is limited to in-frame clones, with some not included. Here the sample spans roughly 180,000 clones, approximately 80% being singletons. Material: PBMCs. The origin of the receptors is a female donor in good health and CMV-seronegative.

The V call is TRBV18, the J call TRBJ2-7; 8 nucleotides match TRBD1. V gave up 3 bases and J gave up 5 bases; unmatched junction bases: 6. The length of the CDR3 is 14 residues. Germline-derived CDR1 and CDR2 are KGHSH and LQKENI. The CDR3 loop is CASSPFTGGNEQYF. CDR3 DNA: TGTGCCAGCTCACCTTTCACAGGGGGGAACGAGCAGTACTTC. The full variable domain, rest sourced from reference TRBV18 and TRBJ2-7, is NAGVMQNPRHLVRRRGQEARLRCSPMKGHSHVYWYRQLPEEGLKFMVYLQKENIIDESGMPKERFSAEFPKEGPSILRIQQVVRGDSAAYFCASSPFTGGNEQYFGPGTRLTVT.

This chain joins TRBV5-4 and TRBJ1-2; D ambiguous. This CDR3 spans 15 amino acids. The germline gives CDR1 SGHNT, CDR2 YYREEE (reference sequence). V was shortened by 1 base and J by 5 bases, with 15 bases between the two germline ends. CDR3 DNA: TGTGCCAGCAGCTTGATGGGGATGCGGGCTTATGGCTACACCTTC. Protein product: CASSLMGMRAYGYTF.

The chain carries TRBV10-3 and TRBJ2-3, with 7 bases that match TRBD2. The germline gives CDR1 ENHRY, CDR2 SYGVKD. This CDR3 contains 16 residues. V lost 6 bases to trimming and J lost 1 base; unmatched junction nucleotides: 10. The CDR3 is CAISRGLGRGTDTQYF. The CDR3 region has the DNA TGTGCCATCAGCCGCGGACTAGGCCGGGGCACAGATACGCAGTATTTT.

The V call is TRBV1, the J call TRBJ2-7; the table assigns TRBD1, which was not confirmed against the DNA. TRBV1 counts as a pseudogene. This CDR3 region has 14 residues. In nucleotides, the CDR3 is TGCACCAGCAGCCAACTGACAGGTGCCTACGAGCAGTACTTC. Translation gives CTSSQLTGAYEQYF.

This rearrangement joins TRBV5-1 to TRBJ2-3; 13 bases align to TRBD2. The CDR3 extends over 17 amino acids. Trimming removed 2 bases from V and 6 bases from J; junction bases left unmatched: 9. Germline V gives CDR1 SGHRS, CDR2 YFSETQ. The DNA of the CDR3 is TGCGCCAGCAGCTTAGGACTACTAGCGGGAGGGTCGGATACGCAGTATTTT. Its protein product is CASSLGLLAGGSDTQYF.

Here the CDR3 DNA reads TGTGCCAGCAGCTTCCCCCGACAGGGGGATAACACCGGGGAGCTGTTTTTT. It specifies CASSFPRQGDNTGELFF. The chain has TRBV11-2 and TRBJ2-2; TRBD1 matches at 9 bases. This CDR3 comprises 17 residues. Germline values: CDR1 SGHAT, CDR2 FQNNGV. V dropped 3 bases and J dropped 2; count of bases not matched to a gene: 7.

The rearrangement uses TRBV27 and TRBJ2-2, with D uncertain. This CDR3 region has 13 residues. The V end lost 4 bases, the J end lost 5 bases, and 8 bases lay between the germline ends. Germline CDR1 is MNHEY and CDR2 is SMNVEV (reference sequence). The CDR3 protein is CASSSRPTGELFF. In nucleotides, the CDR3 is TGTGCCAGCAGTTCTAGACCGACCGGGGAGCTGTTTTTT.

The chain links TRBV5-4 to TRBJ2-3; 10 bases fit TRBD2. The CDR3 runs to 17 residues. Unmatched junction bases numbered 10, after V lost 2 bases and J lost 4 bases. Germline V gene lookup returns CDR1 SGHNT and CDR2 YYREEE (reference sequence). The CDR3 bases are TGTGCCAGCAGCTTTAGTCCGAGCGGGAGGGCGTCAGATACGCAGTATTTT. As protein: CASSFSPSGRASDTQYF.

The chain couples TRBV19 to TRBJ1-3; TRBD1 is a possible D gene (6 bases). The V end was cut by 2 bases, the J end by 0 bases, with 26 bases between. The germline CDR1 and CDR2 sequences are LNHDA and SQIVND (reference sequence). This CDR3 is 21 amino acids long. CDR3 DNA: TGTGCCAGTAGTATAAAGGCCCTGCAGGGGCGATCCCGCTTCTCTGGAAACACCATATATTTT. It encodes CASSIKALQGRSRFSGNTIYF.

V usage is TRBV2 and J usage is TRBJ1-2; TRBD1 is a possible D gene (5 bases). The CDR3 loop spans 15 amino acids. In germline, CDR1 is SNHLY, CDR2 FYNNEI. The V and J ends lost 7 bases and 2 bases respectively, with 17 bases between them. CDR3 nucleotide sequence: TGTGCCAGCACCGGGGAGGGGACCGGGAACTATGGCTACACCTTC. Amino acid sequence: CASTGEGTGNYGYTF.

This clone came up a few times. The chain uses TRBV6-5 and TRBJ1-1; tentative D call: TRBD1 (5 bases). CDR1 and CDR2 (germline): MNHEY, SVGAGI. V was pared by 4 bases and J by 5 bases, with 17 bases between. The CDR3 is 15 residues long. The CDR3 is CASSSPGGGETEAFF. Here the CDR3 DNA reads TGTGCCAGCAGTTCACCGGGTGGGGGGGAAACTGAAGCTTTCTTT.

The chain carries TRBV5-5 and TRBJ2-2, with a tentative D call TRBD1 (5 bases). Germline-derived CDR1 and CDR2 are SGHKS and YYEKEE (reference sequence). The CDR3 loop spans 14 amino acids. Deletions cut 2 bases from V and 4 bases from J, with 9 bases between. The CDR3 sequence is CASSLVQGTGELFF. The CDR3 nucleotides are TGTGCCAGCAGCTTAGTGCAGGGCACCGGGGAGCTGTTTTTT.

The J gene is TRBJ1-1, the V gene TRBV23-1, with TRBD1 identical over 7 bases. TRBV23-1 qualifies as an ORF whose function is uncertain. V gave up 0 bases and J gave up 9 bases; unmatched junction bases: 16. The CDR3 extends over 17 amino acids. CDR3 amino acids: CASSQSKWVVGGQKAFF. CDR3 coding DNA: TGCGCCAGCAGTCAATCAAAGTGGGTGGTGGGGGGACAGAAAGCTTTCTTT.

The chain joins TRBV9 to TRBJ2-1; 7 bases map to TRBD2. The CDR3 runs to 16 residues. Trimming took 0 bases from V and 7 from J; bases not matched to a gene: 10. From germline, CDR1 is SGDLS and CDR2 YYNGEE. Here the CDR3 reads CASSVARAGVGNEQFF. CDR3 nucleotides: TGTGCCAGCAGCGTAGCTCGGGCGGGAGTTGGAAATGAGCAGTTCTTC.

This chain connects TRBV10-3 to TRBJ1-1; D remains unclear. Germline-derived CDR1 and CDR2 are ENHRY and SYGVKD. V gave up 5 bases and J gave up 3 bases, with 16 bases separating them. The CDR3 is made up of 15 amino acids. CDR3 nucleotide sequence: TGTGCCATCAGTAGTTCTCAACAGACCTACACTGAAGCTTTCTTT. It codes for CAISSSQQTYTEAFF.

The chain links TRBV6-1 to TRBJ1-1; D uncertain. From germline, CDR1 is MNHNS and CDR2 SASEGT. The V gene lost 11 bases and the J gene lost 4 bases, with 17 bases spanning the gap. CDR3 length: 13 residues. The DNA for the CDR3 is TGTGCCTCTCGGGGTAGTGGCTCCACTGAAGCTTTCTTT. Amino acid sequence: CASRGSGSTEAFF.

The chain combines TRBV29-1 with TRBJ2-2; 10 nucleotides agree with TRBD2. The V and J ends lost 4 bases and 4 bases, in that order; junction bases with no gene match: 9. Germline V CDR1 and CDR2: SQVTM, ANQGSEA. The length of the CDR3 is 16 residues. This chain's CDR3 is CSVAYTSGAPTGELFF. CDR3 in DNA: TGCAGCGTTGCCTATACTAGCGGGGCCCCCACCGGGGAGCTGTTTTTT.

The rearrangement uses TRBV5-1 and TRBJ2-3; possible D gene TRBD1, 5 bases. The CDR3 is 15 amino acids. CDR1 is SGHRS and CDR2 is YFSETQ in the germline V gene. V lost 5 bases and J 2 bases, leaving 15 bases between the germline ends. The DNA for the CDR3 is TGCGCCAGCAGGGAACAGGTCGGCCACACAGATACGCAGTATTTT. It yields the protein CASREQVGHTDTQYF. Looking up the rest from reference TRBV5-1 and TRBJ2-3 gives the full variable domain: KAGVTQTPRYLIKTRGQQVTLSCSPISGHRSVSWYQQTPGQGLQFLFEYFSETQRNKGNFPGRFSGRQFSNSRSEMNVSTLELGDSALYLCASREQVGHTDTQYFGPGTRLTVL.

In DNA, the CDR3 is TGTGCCAGCAGCCAAGAGGCGAACACCGGGGAGCTGTTTTTT. Residues: CASSQEANTGELFF. The chain has TRBV7-9 and TRBJ2-2; D remains ambiguous. Germline values: CDR1 SEHNR, CDR2 FQNEAQ (reference sequence). The germline V and J ends were trimmed by 5 bases and 0 bases, with 7 bases remaining between them. The CDR3 length is 14 residues.

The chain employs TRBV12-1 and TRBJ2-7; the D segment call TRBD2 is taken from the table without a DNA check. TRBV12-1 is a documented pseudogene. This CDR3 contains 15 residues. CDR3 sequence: CASSFIGLAVYEQYF. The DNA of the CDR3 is TGTGCCAGCAGCTTCATAGGACTAGCGGTCTACGAGCAGTACTTC.

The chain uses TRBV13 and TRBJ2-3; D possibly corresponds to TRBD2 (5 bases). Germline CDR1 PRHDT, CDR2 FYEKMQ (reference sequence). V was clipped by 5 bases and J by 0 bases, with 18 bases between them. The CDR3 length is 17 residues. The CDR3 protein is CASSQQGLGSSTDTQYF. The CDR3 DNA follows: TGTGCCAGCAGCCAACAAGGACTGGGTTCCAGCACAGATACGCAGTATTTT.

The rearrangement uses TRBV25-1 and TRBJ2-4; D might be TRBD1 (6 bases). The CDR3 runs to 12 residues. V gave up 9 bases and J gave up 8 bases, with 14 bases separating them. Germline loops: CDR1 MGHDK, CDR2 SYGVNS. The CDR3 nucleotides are TGTGCCAGGCCGGGACAAGAGGACATTCAGTACTTC. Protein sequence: CARPGQEDIQYF.

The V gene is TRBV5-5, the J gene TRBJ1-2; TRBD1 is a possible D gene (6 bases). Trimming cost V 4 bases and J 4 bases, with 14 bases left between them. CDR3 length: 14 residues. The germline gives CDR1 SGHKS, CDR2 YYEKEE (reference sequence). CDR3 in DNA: TGTGCCAGCAGCCTACTACAGGGTTCCTATGGCTACACCTTC. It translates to CASSLLQGSYGYTF.

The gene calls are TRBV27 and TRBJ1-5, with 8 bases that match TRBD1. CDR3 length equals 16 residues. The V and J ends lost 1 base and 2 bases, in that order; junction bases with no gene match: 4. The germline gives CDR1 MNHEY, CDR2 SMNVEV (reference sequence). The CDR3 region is CASSLFYRGGNQPQHF. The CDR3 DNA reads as TGTGCCAGCAGTTTATTCTACAGGGGGGGCAATCAGCCCCAGCATTTT.

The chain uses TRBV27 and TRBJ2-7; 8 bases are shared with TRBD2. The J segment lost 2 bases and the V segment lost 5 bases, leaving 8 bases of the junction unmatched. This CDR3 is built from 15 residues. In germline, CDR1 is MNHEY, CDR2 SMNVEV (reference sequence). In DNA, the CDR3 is TGTGCCAGCAGTCCACGAGCGGGAGTGGCCTACGAGCAGTACTTC. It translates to CASSPRAGVAYEQYF.

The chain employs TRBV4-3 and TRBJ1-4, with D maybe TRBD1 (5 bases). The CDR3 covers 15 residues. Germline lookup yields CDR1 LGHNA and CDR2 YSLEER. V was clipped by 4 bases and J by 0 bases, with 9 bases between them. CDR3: CASSPGGTTNEKLFF. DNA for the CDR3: TGCGCCAGCAGCCCGGGGGGAACAACTAATGAAAAACTGTTTTTT.

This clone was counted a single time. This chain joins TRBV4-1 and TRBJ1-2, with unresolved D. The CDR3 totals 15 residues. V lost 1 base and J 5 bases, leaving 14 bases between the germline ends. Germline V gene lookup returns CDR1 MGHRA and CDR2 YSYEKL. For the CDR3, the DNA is TGCGCCAGCAGCCAAGTCGGGGATGGAATATATGGCTACACCTTC. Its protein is CASSQVGDGIYGYTF.

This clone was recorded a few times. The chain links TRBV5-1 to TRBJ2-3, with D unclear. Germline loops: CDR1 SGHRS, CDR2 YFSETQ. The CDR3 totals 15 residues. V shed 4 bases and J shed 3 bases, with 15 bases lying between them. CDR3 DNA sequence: TGCGCCAGCAGCGCTATAGCCGCCCGAACAGATACGCAGTATTTT. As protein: CASSAIAARTDTQYF.